This entry lists 15 T cell receptor beta chains sequenced from one sample in a study of cytomegalovirus exposure and HLA in healthy donors. Repertoires were generated with immunoSEQ multiplex PCR, while TCRdb's copy carries only in-frame clones and drops some. The data hold some 350,000 clones, with approximately 90% observed a single time. The sample consisted of PBMCs. Source of these receptors: a woman aged 25-40 years in good health and CMV-seropositive.

V usage is TRBV4-3 and J usage is TRBJ1-3; unclear D gene. CDR3 length: 17 amino acids. Per the germline V gene, CDR1 is LGHNA and CDR2 is YSLEER. V was cut by 0 bases and J by 0 bases, with 12 bases left in between. The CDR3 coding sequence is TGCGCCAGCAGCCAAGAACTTACAGAACACTCTGGAAACACCATATATTTT. It codes for CASSQELTEHSGNTIYF.

In DNA, the CDR3 is TGTGCCAGCAGTGAAATCGGGCAGACCTACGAGCAGTACTTC. Its translation is CASSEIGQTYEQYF. V is TRBV2 and J is TRBJ2-7; D unclear. The V end lost 2 bases, the J end lost 2 bases, and 10 bases lay between the germline ends. CDR1 SNHLY and CDR2 FYNNEI come from the germline V gene. This CDR3 is built from 14 residues.

The rearrangement joins TRBV25-1 to TRBJ1-2, with D possibly matching TRBD1 (5 bases). With 5 bases removed from V and 8 bases from J, the gap between germline ends came to 24 bases. The germline V gene has CDR1 MGHDK and CDR2 SYGVNS. This CDR3 contains 16 residues. CDR3 in amino acids: CASSNGGEADLLGYTF. The CDR3 bases are TGTGCCAGCAGTAACGGGGGGGAAGCTGACCTTTTAGGCTACACCTTC.

The sample holds one count of this clone. The chain employs TRBV7-2 and TRBJ2-1, with 10 bases identical to TRBD1. This CDR3 region has 15 residues. V trimming: 1 base; J trimming: 5 bases; junction bases outside the gene matches: 2. Germline V lookup: CDR1 SGHTA, CDR2 FQGNSA. The CDR3 nucleotides are TGTGCCAGCAGCTTAGGGACAGGGGGGAACAATGAGCAGTTCTTC. This sequence encodes CASSLGTGGNNEQFF.

The chain is built from TRBV27 and TRBJ1-4, with D uncertain. Germline V gene sequence: CDR1 MNHEY, CDR2 SMNVEV (reference sequence). Deletions cut 5 bases from V and 4 bases from J, with 38 bases between. CDR3 length: 23 residues. CDR3 residues: CASSPPRLSFNHKIPGFNEKLFF. The CDR3 coding sequence is TGTGCCAGCAGTCCCCCGCGGCTCAGTTTTAATCACAAGATTCCGGGTTTTAATGAAAAACTGTTTTTT. The entire variable domain, with the rest obtained from reference TRBV27 and TRBJ1-4, is as follows: EAQVTQNPRYLITVTGKKLTVTCSQNMNHEYMSWYRQDPGLGLRQIYYSMNVEVTDKGDVPEGYKVSRKEKRNFPLILESPSPNQTSLYFCASSPPRLSFNHKIPGFNEKLFFGSGTQLSVL.

The CDR3 DNA reads as TGTGCCAGCAGCTTAGGGGTTGGTCAGCCCCAGCATTTT. It yields the protein CASSLGVGQPQHF. The chain combines TRBV7-3 with TRBJ1-5; no clear D. CDR1 is SGHTA, CDR2 FQGTGA, per germline. The CDR3 extends over 13 amino acids. Between the trimmed V and J ends, which lost 2 bases and 6 bases, there was a span of 8 bases.

The V call is TRBV2, the J call TRBJ2-3; TRBD2 aligns across 8 bases. Germline CDR1 is SNHLY and CDR2 is FYNNEI. With 5 bases clipped from V and 4 bases from J, the junction kept 5 bases outside the gene matches. This CDR3 has 14 amino acids. The CDR3 nucleotides read TGTGCCAGCAGTCAGGCGGGGGGCGCAGATACGCAGTATTTT. Translating gives CASSQAGGADTQYF.

The chain is built from TRBV11-2 and TRBJ2-7, with 10 nucleotides matching TRBD2. Germline CDR1 reads SGHAT; CDR2 reads FQNNGV. V lost 5 bases to trimming and J lost 1 base; unmatched junction nucleotides: 5. The CDR3 spans 15 residues. The CDR3 sequence: CASSRGLAESYEQYF. CDR3 nucleotide sequence: TGTGCCAGCAGCAGAGGACTAGCGGAGTCCTACGAGCAGTACTTC.

J is TRBJ1-2 and V is TRBV6-1; D is unclear. Germline CDR1 and CDR2: MNHNS and SASEGT. There are 14 residues in the CDR3. The V and J ends lost 5 bases and 3 bases respectively, with 13 bases between them. CDR3 sequence: CASSSSALDYGYTF. CDR3 nucleotide sequence: TGTGCCAGCAGTTCCTCAGCTCTCGACTATGGCTACACCTTC.

This clone has only a few counts. The V gene is TRBV14, the J gene TRBJ2-5; D possibly corresponds to TRBD2 (6 bases). Germline assignment: CDR1 SGHDN and CDR2 FVKESK. The CDR3 runs 14 residues. The V end was cut by 4 bases, the J end by 2 bases, with 11 bases between. CDR3 coding DNA: TGTGCCAGCAGCCGACCAGGACTACAAGAGACCCAGTACTTC. Encoded protein: CASSRPGLQETQYF. Full variable domain (outside the CDR3, taken from reference TRBV14 and TRBJ2-5): EAGVTQFPSHSVIEKGQTVTLRCDPISGHDNLYWYRRVMGKEIKFLLHFVKESKQDESGMPNNRFLAERTGGTYSTLKVQPAELEDSGVYFCASSRPGLQETQYFGPGTRLLVL.

This rearrangement joins TRBV13 to TRBJ2-1; 12 bases line up with TRBD2. Looked up from germline, CDR1 is PRHDT and CDR2 is FYEKMQ (reference sequence). The CDR3 is made up of 20 amino acids. V dropped 2 bases and J dropped 4; count of bases not matched to a gene: 15. CDR3: CASSLMPTSGSLHVYNEQFF. In DNA, the CDR3 is TGTGCCAGCAGCTTAATGCCGACTAGCGGGAGCCTACACGTATACAATGAGCAGTTCTTC.

This chain connects TRBV29-1 to TRBJ2-1; 9 bases are shared with TRBD1. The CDR3 runs to 14 residues. CDR1 is SQVTM, CDR2 ANQGSEA, per germline. Trimming cost V 6 bases and J 9 bases; bases outside gene matches: 12. Written as DNA, the CDR3 is TGCAGCGTCGTTACCGGGACAGGGTACGGTGAGCAGTTCTTC. Protein sequence: CSVVTGTGYGEQFF.

This chain uses TRBV7-9 with TRBJ1-2, with D possibly being TRBD1 (5 bases). Germline V gene data show CDR1 as SEHNR and CDR2 as FQNEAQ (reference sequence). The germline V and J ends were trimmed by 3 bases and 7 bases, with 12 bases remaining between them. The CDR3 is 13 amino acids. In DNA, the CDR3 is TGTGCCAGCAGCTTTCTACAGGCGGCTGGCTACACCTTC. Its protein product is CASSFLQAAGYTF.

The rearrangement uses TRBV5-1 and TRBJ2-1, with unresolved D. CDR1 SGHRS and CDR2 YFSETQ come from the germline V gene. The length of the CDR3 is 13 residues. V lost 0 bases to trimming and J lost 5 bases, with 6 bases between them. CDR3 nucleotides: TGCGCCAGCAGCTTGGTGGCAGACAATGAGCAGTTCTTC. Residues: CASSLVADNEQFF.

This chain links TRBV5-8 with TRBJ2-7, with a tentative D call TRBD2 (5 bases). Trimming took off 4 bases at V and 3 bases at J, with 14 bases between the two ends. The germline V gene encodes CDR1 SGHTS and CDR2 YDEGEE. This CDR3 is built from 14 residues. CDR3 coding DNA: TGTGCCAGCAGCCCCCGGGGATACGGCTACGAGCAGTACTTC. Amino acid sequence: CASSPRGYGYEQYF.